The source of this T cell receptor (beta chain) is a study of blood T cell repertoires in COVID-19. From germline, CDR1 is MNHEY and CDR2 SVGEGT. V shed 6 bases and J 0 bases; nucleotides not matched to a gene: 8. The CDR3 is made up of 15 amino acids. The protocol was immunoSEQ multiplex PCR, while the TCRdb copy is restricted to in-frame clones and leaves out a portion. Of about 320,000 clones listed, 86% are singletons. The rearrangement uses TRBV6-2 or TRBV6-3 and TRBJ2-7; TRBD1 aligns across 7 bases. The sequencing input was peripheral blood. The clonotype was recovered from a woman aged 45-59 years with acute or convalescent COVID-19. CDR3 nucleotide sequence: TGTGCCAGCAGCAAAGGGCAGGGGGTCTCCTACGAGCAGTACTTC. This codes for CASSKGQGVSYEQYF.